This T cell receptor (beta chain) is drawn from a study of beta chain features in type 1 diabetes (dated by TCRdb to between 2018 and 2020). Describing the broader study: Mean age, gender distribution, total cell number and subset yield were not different between patients and healthy donors. A total of 90 million to 130 million sorted cells were examined across all samples, and a strong correlation was observed between cell number per subset and RNA yield. In the study, recently diagnosed type 1 diabetes patients and matched healthy donors were compared on the TCRB repertoires of their sorted circulating CD4+ T cell subsets. Regulatory and stem cell-like memory subsets were obtained from only 8 patients and about 8 healthy donors, while naive and central memory subsets were obtained from all 30 or so donors.

Each donor gave one peripheral blood draw, around 0.12 L on average, collected into heparinised tubes. Using a panel that included CD45RO, CCR7, CD25, CD127, CD95 and CD27, naive, central memory, regulatory and stem cell-like memory CD4+ T cells were sorted on a BD FACSAria II. All sorted populations exceeded 95% purity. PBMCs were isolated right away by Lymphoprep density gradient centrifugation and were stained directly, without culture. So that batch effects would be minimized, each experiment stained and sorted samples in pairs, pairing one healthy donor with one patient. This clone has a handful of counts. The antigen this receptor binds is unknown. Per-nucleotide qualities are absent, and no much larger clonotype sits a single base away. The entire isolated RNA was reverse transcribed using the High Capacity cDNA Reverse Transcription Kit, and thus expressed TCRB transcripts were sequenced. Deep immunoSEQ sequencing was applied to naive, central memory and regulatory T cell samples, giving an average of roughly 3.5 million total reads per sample. After sorted cells were lysed in RLT buffer, RNA was extracted with DNase-treated RNeasy Micro or Mini kits, with the choice depending on cell number. Each cell subset was processed on its own to prevent cross-contamination, while patient and healthy donor samples were processed together. Using the immunoSEQ multiplex PCR, TCRB sequences were amplified from cDNA into 87-bp fragments spanning the CDR3 region. Sequencing of the amplicons was done on the Illumina HiSeq platform. Per the source publication's procedure: Synthetic template baselines were used to correct PCR bias computationally, reads within Hamming distance 2 were collapsed together, and singletons that could not be merged were discarded. Reads were aligned against IMGT to assign V, D and J genes, CDR3 length and insertions or deletions at six rearrangement sites. Within each subset, clonotype counts were normalized to the number of sorted cells before true diversity and Gini coefficients were calculated with the tcR R package. The overlap coefficient, calculated on TCRB nucleotide sequences, was used to measure repertoire sharing. As a proxy for the pre-selection repertoire, out-of-frame TCRB sequences from naive cells were analyzed. TCRdb took this table from immuneACCESS and kept in-frame rearrangements with V and J called. Such tables lack part of the clones; where checked against another copy, unresolved V genes explain under half of the gap, and the rest is unexplained. That table supplies the V and J calls and clone size; D and trimming were determined from the DNA. This sample is represented by around 330,000 clones; 9.5% to 12% of them were singletons. The ten largest clones take up about 0.015% of the sample.

The investigation overall reported the following: Only small numbers of individuals were included in the HLA sub-analyses, which left unresolved whether HLA type had any influence on TCRB rearrangement. Shorter templates might be favored by PCR, yet because patient and control samples were amplified and corrected together, any such skew would affect both groups equally. Naive, central memory and regulatory TCRB repertoires appeared more similar among patients than among healthy donors. In all four CD4+ subsets, TCRB CDR3 length was moderately but significantly shorter in type 1 diabetes patients. Fewer insertions and more nucleotide deletions at VDJ recombination sites were observed in patients with type 1 diabetes, implying thymic rearrangement abnormalities. Because cDNA rather than genomic DNA was sequenced, highly expressing activated cells could have been over-represented, although no difference in activation and CD3 levels was found between groups.

The sample comprised naive CD4+ T cells from blood. Reading the label with the study, this specimen's cell subset or site is: true naive CD4+ T cells. This TCR derives from a woman aged 25 to 39 in good health.

At the DNA level, the sequence is TGTGCCAGCAGGGTTAGCGGGGGATCAGATACGCAGTATTTT. It translates to CASRVSGGSDTQYF. In this chain, TRBV6-4 is recombined with TRBJ2-3; TRBD2 matches 9 bases in the middle. V and J are trimmed by 6 bases and 4 bases, and the gene matches miss 5 bases of the junction. CDR1 MRHNA and CDR2 SNTAGT are derived from the germline V gene. Inclusive of the bounding cysteine and phenylalanine, the CDR3 is 14 residues long. Only the CDR3 DNA is retained, 42 bases long and in frame from the first base.